The 21 T cell receptor beta chains given below trace back to one sample, sequenced in a study of shared clonotypes between healthy human individuals. Profiling relied on immunoSEQ multiplex PCR, and the TCRdb table lists in-frame clones only, not all of them. The table lists millions of clones, 90% to 95% of them singletons. Sequencing was done on a sample of naive CD4+ T cells sorted from blood. Subset: CD45RA+ positively selected. The receptor source for this set is a young man in good health.

This clone was seen once. At one boundary the junction diverges from the germline segment, which might be a read error. The CDR3 spells CASSSGVSDTGELFF. CDR3 in DNA: TGTGCTAGCAGCTCAGGGGTGTCCGACACCGGGGAGCTGTTTTTT. V and J are TRBV7-7 and TRBJ2-2; TRBD1 is a possible D gene (6 bases). Germline CDR1 SSHAT, CDR2 FNYEAQ (reference sequence). This CDR3 comprises 15 residues.

The chain combines TRBV6-1 with TRBJ2-1, with TRBD1 matching 10 bases. With V trimmed by 6 bases and J by 9 bases, 8 bases remained unmatched. CDR1 is MNHNS and CDR2 is SASEGT in the germline V gene. This CDR3 has 14 amino acids. CDR3 sequence (DNA): TGTGCCAGCAGGACAGGGGGCGCTGATCCTGAGCAGTTCTTC. This translates into CASRTGGADPEQFF.

V gene TRBV21-1 combines with J gene TRBJ1-4; the D call in the table, TRBD1, was not verified against the DNA. TRBV21-1 is recorded as a pseudogene. This CDR3 has 15 residues. CDR3 nucleotides: TGTGCCAGCAGCTTCCGGGACAGGGGACGGGAAAAACTGTTTTTT. Amino acid sequence: CASSFRDRGREKLFF.

The V call is TRBV5-1, the J call TRBJ1-5; no firm D call. The CDR3 covers 15 residues. The V end was cut by 5 bases, the J end by 4 bases, with 16 bases between. CDR1 is SGHRS and CDR2 is YFSETQ in the germline V gene. The CDR3 sequence is CASSLEGNANQPQHF. The CDR3 nucleotides are TGCGCCAGCAGTTTAGAGGGAAATGCGAATCAGCCCCAGCATTTT.

CDR3 sequence (DNA): TGTGCCAGCAGTGAAGTCGGCGGGGGGGGCGCTGAAGCTTTCTTT. Translating gives CASSEVGGGGAEAFF. This chain uses TRBV2 with TRBJ1-1; D possibly corresponds to TRBD1 (6 bases). The V gene lost 1 base and the J gene lost 6 bases, with 15 bases spanning the gap. The CDR3 is 15 residues long. CDR1 and CDR2 from the germline V gene are SNHLY and FYNNEI. The full variable domain, completed using reference TRBV2 and TRBJ1-1, is EPEVTQTPSHQVTQMGQEVILRCVPISNHLYFYWYRQILGQKVEFLVSFYNNEISEKSEIFDDQFSVERPDGSNFTLKIRSTKLEDSAMYFCASSEVGGGGAEAFFGQGTRLTVV.

V usage is TRBV4-3 and J usage is TRBJ2-3; D may be TRBD2 (7 bases). Germline V CDR1 and CDR2: LGHNA, YSLEER. V lost 0 bases to trimming and J lost 2 bases, with 18 bases between them. This CDR3 region has 18 residues. The CDR3 DNA reads as TGCGCCAGCAGCCAAGATGTGGCGGGGGCGATAAACACAGATACGCAGTATTTT. This gives the protein CASSQDVAGAINTDTQYF.

The chain uses TRBV6-1 and TRBJ2-4; no definite D call. The V end lost 2 bases, the J end lost 7 bases, and 12 bases lay between the germline ends. CDR1 and CDR2 (germline): MNHNS, SASEGT. The CDR3 length is 14 residues. The CDR3 coding sequence is TGTGCCAGCAGTGAATTTCTGGGCCCTAACATTCAGTACTTC. It codes for CASSEFLGPNIQYF.

This chain links TRBV11-2 with TRBJ2-1, with D possibly TRBD2 on 5 matching bases. Germline lookup yields CDR1 SGHAT and CDR2 FQNNGV. The CDR3 is 15 residues long. Trimming cost V 1 base and J 7 bases, with 14 bases left between them. CDR3 bases: TGTGCCAGCAGCTTAGGGCGAAAAGAGGGTAATGAGCAGTTCTTC. Its translation: CASSLGRKEGNEQFF.

The chain carries TRBV19 and TRBJ2-1; 9 nucleotides line up with TRBD1. After removal of 1 base from V and 9 bases from J, the junction contained 16 bases not matched to a gene. Germline assignment: CDR1 LNHDA and CDR2 SQIVND (reference sequence). CDR3 length equals 18 residues. The CDR3 nucleotides are TGTGCCAGTAGTATAGTAGTGGCAGGGACAGGGAGGTCGGGTGAGCAGTTCTTC. Its protein is CASSIVVAGTGRSGEQFF.

V usage is TRBV19 and J usage is TRBJ1-1; no clear D. Germline CDR1 is LNHDA and CDR2 is SQIVND (reference sequence). Trimming shortened V by 3 bases and J by 0 bases, and 8 bases separated the two germline ends. The CDR3 has 14 residues. The CDR3 nucleotides are TGTGCCAGTAGTATTGAACTAATGAACACTGAAGCTTTCTTT. Translating it yields CASSIELMNTEAFF.

CDR3 in DNA: TGTGCCAGCAAATTTAGCCTAAACACCGGGGAGCTGTTTTTT. This codes for CASKFSLNTGELFF. The chain couples TRBV2 to TRBJ2-2; D is unresolved. Germline loops: CDR1 SNHLY, CDR2 FYNNEI. V was pared by 7 bases and J by 2 bases, with 11 bases between. This CDR3 has 14 residues. Combining the CDR3 with reference TRBV2 and TRBJ2-2 gives the whole variable domain EPEVTQTPSHQVTQMGQEVILRCVPISNHLYFYWYRQILGQKVEFLVSFYNNEISEKSEIFDDQFSVERPDGSNFTLKIRSTKLEDSAMYFCASKFSLNTGELFFGEGSRLTVL.

The chain links TRBV5-1 to TRBJ2-2; D possibly matches TRBD1 or TRBD2 (5 bases each). Trimming took 3 bases from V and 0 from J, leaving 15 bases between them. The CDR3 sequence is 17 residues long. The germline CDR1 and CDR2 sequences are SGHRS and YFSETQ. The CDR3 here is CASSSPGRGANTGELFF. The DNA of the CDR3 is TGCGCCAGCAGCTCCCCTGGACGAGGGGCGAACACCGGGGAGCTGTTTTTT.

The chain recombines TRBV2 with TRBJ2-5; no reliable D call. CDR3 length: 12 residues. With 6 bases removed from V and 5 bases from J, the gap between germline ends came to 10 bases. Per germline, CDR1 SNHLY and CDR2 FYNNEI. The CDR3 bases are TGTGCCAGCAGATTTGCTATTGAGACCCAGTACTTC. Its protein is CASRFAIETQYF. Together with reference TRBV2 and TRBJ2-5, the CDR3 gives the full variable domain: EPEVTQTPSHQVTQMGQEVILRCVPISNHLYFYWYRQILGQKVEFLVSFYNNEISEKSEIFDDQFSVERPDGSNFTLKIRSTKLEDSAMYFCASRFAIETQYFGPGTRLLVL.

V gene TRBV30 combines with J gene TRBJ2-2; D remains unclear. The germline V gene encodes CDR1 GTSNPN and CDR2 SVGIG (reference sequence). The CDR3 has 15 amino acids. Trimming took off 3 bases at V and 5 bases at J, with 16 bases between the two ends. The CDR3 region has the DNA TGTGCCTGGAGAAAAGGGCAGGCTGGTACCGGGGAGCTGTTTTTT. This translates into CAWRKGQAGTGELFF.

CDR3 sequence (DNA): TGCGCCAGCAGCACTCAGGGCGACACTGAAGCTTTCTTT. Its protein is CASSTQGDTEAFF. The chain carries TRBV5-1 and TRBJ1-1; possible D gene TRBD1, 5 bases. Germline V gene data show CDR1 as SGHRS and CDR2 as YFSETQ. Trimming stripped 4 bases from V and 3 bases from J, with 10 bases between. The CDR3 is 13 residues long.

The V gene is TRBV4-1, the J gene TRBJ2-3; 7 nucleotides match TRBD2. The germline V gene has CDR1 MGHRA and CDR2 YSYEKL. This CDR3 comprises 17 residues. Trimming at V came to 0 bases and at J to 0 bases, leaving 6 bases not matched to a gene. CDR3 sequence reads: CASSQDYLAASTDTQYF. Written as DNA, the CDR3 is TGCGCCAGCAGCCAAGATTACCTAGCGGCCAGCACAGATACGCAGTATTTT.

As regards this clone: This sample also contains other DNA sequences that code for the same CDR3. The rearrangement links TRBV5-1 to TRBJ2-1; 8 bases are a match to TRBD2. The CDR3 runs 14 residues. After removal of 3 bases from V and 6 bases from J, the junction contained 5 bases not matched to a gene. CDR1 and CDR2 from the germline V gene are SGHRS and YFSETQ. In nucleotides, the CDR3 is TGCGCCAGCAGCTCCACTAGCGGCCGCAATGAGCAGTTCTTC. This codes for CASSSTSGRNEQFF.

Points on this clone: Since the CDR3 does not end with the conserved phenylalanine or tryptophan, this likely comes from a read error. No DNA is shown, since the ends of the CDR3 on it are uncertain; the CDR3 is the one TCRdb lists. This chain connects TRBV2 to TRBJ2-3; TRBD2 was called by the table and not checked on the DNA. From its first to its last residue, the CDR3 has 14 amino acids. Per the germline V gene, CDR1 is SNHLY and CDR2 is FYNNEI. The CDR3 here is CASRADSGTSGTKG.

The V and J genes are TRBV5-1 and TRBJ1-2, with a weak D call TRBD1 (5 bases). This CDR3 has 13 amino acids. V was pared by 3 bases and J by 2 bases, with 8 bases between. Germline V lookup: CDR1 SGHRS, CDR2 YFSETQ. The CDR3 DNA reads as TGCGCCAGCAGCTCGACAGAGAACTATGGCTACACCTTC. As protein: CASSSTENYGYTF.

The V gene is TRBV6-1, the J gene TRBJ2-7; TRBD1 might be the D (5 bases). The germline CDR1 and CDR2 sequences are MNHNS and SASEGT. The CDR3 is 13 residues long. Trimming removed 7 bases from V and 2 bases from J, with 12 bases in between. The CDR3, as DNA: TGTGCCAGCATTAGACAGATGGCCTACGAGCAGTACTTC. Its protein is CASIRQMAYEQYF.

This rearrangement joins TRBV29-1 to TRBJ2-1, with unresolved D. Looked up from germline, CDR1 is SQVTM and CDR2 is ANQGSEA. The CDR3 is made up of 13 amino acids. V gave up 6 bases and J gave up 8 bases, with 17 bases separating them. CDR3 sequence: CSVASSRWDEQFF. CDR3 DNA: TGCAGCGTGGCCTCGAGCCGATGGGATGAGCAGTTCTTC.